Listed below are T cell receptor beta chains from one sample, sequenced in a study of T cells expressing NK-cell markers. TCRdb reprocessed the 5' RACE reads, keeping one entry per CDR3 protein, no DNA. Its clone listing holds over 150,000 distinct CDR3 sequences. The sample taken for sequencing was blood T cells: a sorted CD56 or NKG2C T cell subset, CD4+ or CD8+ T cells, or bulk PBMC T cells (not recorded which). These receptors originate from a man aged 18-69 years in good health. Both conserved end residues are part of each CDR3.

J gene,CDR3 length,V gene,CDR3 protein
TRBJ2-1,15,TRBV7-9,CASSLPAGYDNEQFF
TRBJ2-3,15,TRBV27,CASRRLAGATDTQYF
TRBJ1-1,13,TRBV30,CAWRGRGLTEAFF
TRBJ2-1,13,TRBV6-1,CASIAGGLNEQFF
TRBJ1-2,13,TRBV2,CASGRDRLYGYTF
TRBJ1-5,14,TRBV19,CASSILGLDQPQHF
TRBJ2-5,16,TRBV3-1,CASSPRSHRDRETQYF
TRBJ2-7,14,TRBV20-1,CSSILDRNSYEQYF
TRBJ2-7,15,TRBV13,CASSIGGRDIYEQYF
TRBJ2-7,12,TRBV12-3/TRBV12-4,CAGGATPYEQYF
TRBJ2-3,17,TRBV12-3/TRBV12-4,CASSLGSPGLSTDTQYF
TRBJ1-2,11,TRBV12-5,CASGLSHGYTF
TRBJ1-1,13,TRBV9,CASSDTSGTEAFF
TRBJ1-1,13,TRBV19,CASSAPPDTEAFF
TRBJ1-1,15,TRBV10-3,CAISEQVARAAEAFF
TRBJ2-3,15,TRBV10-3,CAISQTADSTDTQYF
TRBJ2-2,15,TRBV4-2,CASSHGAGGTGELFF
TRBJ1-5,14,TRBV28,CASSLYRGHQPQHF
TRBJ2-7,15,TRBV7-9,CASSLLTSARNEQYF
TRBJ2-5,17,TRBV7-9,CASSPPSLVATRETQYF
TRBJ2-2,14,TRBV20-1,CSAHDRDNTGELFF
TRBJ2-5,15,TRBV7-8,CASSSPGLLLETQYF
TRBJ1-2,14,TRBV12-3/TRBV12-4,CASSWGPGSDGYTF
TRBJ1-6,14,TRBV7-3,CASSLAGSNSPLHF
TRBJ2-7,12,TRBV6-5,CASSPGGWQQYF
TRBJ1-5,14,TRBV25-1,CASSGQGSYQPQHF
TRBJ2-1,18,TRBV19,CASTDLIPGHRDDNEQFF
TRBJ2-7,12,TRBV13,CASRGGTYEQYF
TRBJ1-6,14,TRBV27,CASSPLREASPLHF
TRBJ2-3,15,TRBV28,CASSLRQGATDTQYF
TRBJ2-7,14,TRBV5-4,CASSFGTAPYEQYF
TRBJ2-7,20,TRBV28,CASSPIFKRQASGQAYEQYF
TRBJ2-4,16,TRBV11-1,CASSHNRGLAKNIQYF
TRBJ2-7,14,TRBV28,CASSLLSFSYEQYF
TRBJ2-5,16,TRBV27,CASSLSGAGRPETQYF
TRBJ2-2,18,TRBV25-1,CASSANTGARTNTGELFF
TRBJ1-6,14,TRBV15,CATSKTTLGSPLHF
TRBJ2-7,15,TRBV28,CASSLLREASYEQYF
TRBJ2-1,18,TRBV12-5,CASGPDDNGGSSYNEQFF